Included here is one T cell receptor beta chain sequence, with context. This specimen belongs to a study of cytomegalovirus exposure and HLA in healthy donors. The germline gives CDR1 SQVTM, CDR2 ANQGSEA. Losses at the gene ends were 7 bases for V and 5 bases for J; bases not matched to a gene: 12. The CDR3 has 14 residues. PCR employed 60 Vbeta and 13 Jbeta primers. TCRdb's copy holds only in-frame clones and misses some; the assay was immunoSEQ multiplex PCR. The repertoire has 170,000 or so clones, roughly 75% of them found once; the top ten carry more than 5%. Sequenced material: PBMCs. This clonotype was sampled from a man aged 40-55 years in good health and CMV-seronegative. The J gene is TRBJ2-7, the V gene TRBV29-1, with TRBD1 identical over 9 bases. The CDR3 protein is CSASRGQGSHEQYF. The CDR3 nucleotides read TGCAGCGCATCCCGGGGACAGGGTTCCCACGAGCAGTACTTC.